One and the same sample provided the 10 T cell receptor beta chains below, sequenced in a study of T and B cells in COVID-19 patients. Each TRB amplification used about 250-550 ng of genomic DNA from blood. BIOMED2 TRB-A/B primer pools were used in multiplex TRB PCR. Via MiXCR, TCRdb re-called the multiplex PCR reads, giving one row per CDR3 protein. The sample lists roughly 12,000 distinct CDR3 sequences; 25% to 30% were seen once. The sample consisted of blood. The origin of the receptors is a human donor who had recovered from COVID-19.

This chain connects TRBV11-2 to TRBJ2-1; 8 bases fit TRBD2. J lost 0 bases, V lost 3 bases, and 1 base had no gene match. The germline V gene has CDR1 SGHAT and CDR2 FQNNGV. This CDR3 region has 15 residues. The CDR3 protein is CASSFSGSSYNEQFF. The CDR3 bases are TGTGCCAGCAGCTTCAGCGGGAGCTCCTACAATGAGCAGTTCTTC.

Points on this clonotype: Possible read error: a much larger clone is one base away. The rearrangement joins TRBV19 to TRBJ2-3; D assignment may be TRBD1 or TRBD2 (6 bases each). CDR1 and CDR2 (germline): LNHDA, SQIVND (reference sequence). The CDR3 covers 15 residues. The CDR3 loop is CSSSMGGPRGDTQYF. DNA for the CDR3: TGTTCCAGTAGTATGGGGGGCCCGAGGGGAGATACGCAGTATTTT.

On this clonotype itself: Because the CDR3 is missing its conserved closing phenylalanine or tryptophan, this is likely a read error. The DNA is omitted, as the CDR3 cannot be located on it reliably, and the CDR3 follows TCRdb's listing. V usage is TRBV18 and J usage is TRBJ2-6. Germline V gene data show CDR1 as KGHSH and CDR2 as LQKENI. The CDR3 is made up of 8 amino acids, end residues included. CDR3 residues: CASSPVDL.

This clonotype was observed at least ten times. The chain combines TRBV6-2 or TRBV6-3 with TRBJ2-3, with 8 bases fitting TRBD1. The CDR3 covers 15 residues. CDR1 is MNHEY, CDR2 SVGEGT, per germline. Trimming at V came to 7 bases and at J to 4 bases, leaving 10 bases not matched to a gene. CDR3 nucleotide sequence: TGTGCCAGCACCCCCCGACAGGGGTGGGCAGATACGCAGTATTTT. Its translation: CASTPRQGWADTQYF.

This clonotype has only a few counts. In DNA form, the CDR3 reads TGTGCCAGCAGCTTGGGGCCAGGTCAGACACCCCTCCACTTT. Protein: CASSLGPGQTPLHF. The chain couples TRBV5-6 to TRBJ1-6, with unresolved D. The V end was cut by 0 bases, the J end by 11 bases, with 12 bases between. Per the germline V gene, CDR1 is SGHDT and CDR2 is YYEEEE. This CDR3 spans 14 amino acids.

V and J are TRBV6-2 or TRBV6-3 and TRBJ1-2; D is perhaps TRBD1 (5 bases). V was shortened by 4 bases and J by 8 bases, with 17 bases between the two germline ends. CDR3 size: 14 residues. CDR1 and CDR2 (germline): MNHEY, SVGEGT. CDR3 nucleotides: TGTGCCAGCAGTTTGGGACTTCTGAGAGGAGGCTACACCTTC. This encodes CASSLGLLRGGYTF.

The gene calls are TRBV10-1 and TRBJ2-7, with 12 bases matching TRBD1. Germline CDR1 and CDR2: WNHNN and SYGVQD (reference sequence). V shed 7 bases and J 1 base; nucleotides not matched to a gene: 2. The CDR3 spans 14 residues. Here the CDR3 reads CASTGQGASYEQYF. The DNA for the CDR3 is TGCGCCAGCACGGGACAGGGGGCTTCCTACGAGCAGTACTTC.

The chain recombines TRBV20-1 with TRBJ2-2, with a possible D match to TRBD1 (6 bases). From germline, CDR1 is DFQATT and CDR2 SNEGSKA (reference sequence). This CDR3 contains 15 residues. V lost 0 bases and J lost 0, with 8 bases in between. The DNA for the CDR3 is TGCAGTGCTAGAGAACCAGGGGCGAACACCGGGGAGCTGTTTTTT. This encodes CSAREPGANTGELFF.

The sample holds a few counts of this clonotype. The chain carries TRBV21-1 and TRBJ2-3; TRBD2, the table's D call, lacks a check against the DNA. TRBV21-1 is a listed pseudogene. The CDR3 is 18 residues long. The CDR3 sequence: CASSIRTSGVTLQGTQYF. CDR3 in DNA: TGTGCCAGCAGCATTCGGACTAGCGGAGTCACCCTGCAGGGTACGCAGTATTTT.

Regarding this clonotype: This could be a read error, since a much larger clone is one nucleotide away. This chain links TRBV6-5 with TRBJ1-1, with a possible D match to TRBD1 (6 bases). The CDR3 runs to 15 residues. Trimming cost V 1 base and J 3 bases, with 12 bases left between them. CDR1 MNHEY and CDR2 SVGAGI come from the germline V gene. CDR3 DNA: TGTGCCAGCAGTTACTGGGGGGGGGCGTACACTGAAGCTTTCTTT. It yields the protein CASSYWGGAYTEAFF.